This TCR beta chain was recorded in a study of blood T cell repertoires in COVID-19. Study-level background: From the United States, Italy and Spain came samples of acute and convalescent COVID-19.

Clones were sequenced by immunoSEQ multiplex PCR, and TCRdb holds only the in-frame ones, with some missing. This table holds under 350,000 clones, about nine tenths found once. The CDR3 is 16 residues long. Per the germline V gene, CDR1 is SGDLS and CDR2 is YYNGEE. The junction had 9 bases not matched to a gene; V was cut back by 0 bases and J by 7 bases. Recovered participants had two consecutive negative NP/OP PCR tests, healthcare professional clearance, or symptom resolution. The sample consisted of PBMCs or T cells enriched from blood (not recorded which). The chain uses TRBV9 and TRBJ1-4, with TRBD1 matching 7 bases. The TCR sequence derives from a man aged 30-40 years who had recovered from COVID-19. The CDR3, as DNA: TGTGCCAGCAGCGTAGGGATGACTCCAGGGGGTGAAAAACTGTTTTTT. Its protein product is CASSVGMTPGGEKLFF.